A single sample is the source of the 5 T cell receptor beta chains below, sequenced in a study of early T cells in non-severe SARS-CoV-2 infection. Each CDR3 protein is one row after TCRdb ran MiXCR on the 5' RACE reads. The data show almost 65,000 distinct CDR3 sequences, with over 4.5% seen just once and 4.5% to 5.5% held by the top ten. What was sequenced was whole blood. The receptors here all came from an adult who was a healthcare worker with PCR-confirmed SARS-CoV-2 infection or an uninfected control (not recorded which).

This clonotype was detected many times. The V call is TRBV18, the J call TRBJ1-3, with D uncertain. The CDR3 loop spans 16 amino acids. Germline V gene sequence: CDR1 KGHSH, CDR2 LQKENI. The V gene lost 3 bases and the J gene lost 7 bases, with 19 bases spanning the gap. CDR3 sequence: CASSPSLGNPGNTIYF. The CDR3 region has the DNA TGTGCCAGCTCACCCAGCTTGGGGAACCCCGGGAACACCATATATTTT.

This clonotype was seen at least ten times. The CDR3 reads CSVALGTDTQYF. The CDR3 DNA reads as TGCAGCGTTGCCTTGGGCACAGATACGCAGTATTTT. The genes are TRBV29-1 and TRBJ2-3; D not certain. CDR1 SQVTM and CDR2 ANQGSEA come from the germline V gene. V dropped 4 bases and J dropped 1 base, with 6 bases sitting between them. The CDR3 is 12 residues long.

This clonotype was seen a few times. The rearrangement links TRBV29-1 to TRBJ2-3, with 8 bases matching TRBD2. The CDR3 loop spans 15 amino acids. The germline CDR1 and CDR2 sequences are SQVTM and ANQGSEA. Trimming at V came to 6 bases and at J to 2 bases, leaving 10 bases not matched to a gene. The CDR3 DNA is TGCAGCGTCCAACCACTAGCGGCTAACACAGATACGCAGTATTTT. This codes for CSVQPLAANTDTQYF.

This rearrangement joins TRBV28 to TRBJ2-1; a weak D match, TRBD2 (6 bases). The V gene lost 3 bases and the J gene lost 4 bases, with 19 bases spanning the gap. The CDR3 has 17 residues. The germline V gene encodes CDR1 MDHEN and CDR2 SYDVKM. CDR3 bases: TGTGCCAGCAGTTTCCACCCGTTGGTAGCGGAGTACAATGAGCAGTTCTTC. This translates into CASSFHPLVAEYNEQFF.

CDR3 sequence: CASSLHIPFKGAPNTEAFF. CDR3 DNA: TGTGCCAGCAGCTTACACATCCCCTTTAAGGGGGCGCCGAACACTGAAGCTTTCTTT. The chain employs TRBV7-3 and TRBJ1-1; 7 bases match TRBD1. The CDR3 is 19 amino acids. The germline V gene encodes CDR1 SGHTA and CDR2 FQGTGA. Trimming at V came to 2 bases and at J to 1 base, leaving 16 bases not matched to a gene.